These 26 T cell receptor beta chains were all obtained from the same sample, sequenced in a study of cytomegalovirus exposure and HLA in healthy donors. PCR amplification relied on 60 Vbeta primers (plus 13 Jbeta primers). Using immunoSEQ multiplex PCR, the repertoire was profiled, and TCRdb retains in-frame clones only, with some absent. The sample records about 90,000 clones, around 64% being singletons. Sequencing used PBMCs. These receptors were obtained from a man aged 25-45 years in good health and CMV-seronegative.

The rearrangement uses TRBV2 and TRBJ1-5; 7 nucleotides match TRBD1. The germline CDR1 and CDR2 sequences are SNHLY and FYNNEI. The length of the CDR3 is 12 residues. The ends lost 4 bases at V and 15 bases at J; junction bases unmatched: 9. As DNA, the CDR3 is TGTGCCAGCAGTGGTTGGGAGACAGGGCGGCATTTT. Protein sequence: CASSGWETGRHF.

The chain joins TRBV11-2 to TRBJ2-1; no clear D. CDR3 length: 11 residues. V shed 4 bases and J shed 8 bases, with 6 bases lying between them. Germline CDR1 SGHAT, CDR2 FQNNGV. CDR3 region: CASSWSDEQFF. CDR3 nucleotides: TGTGCCAGCAGCTGGAGCGATGAGCAGTTCTTC. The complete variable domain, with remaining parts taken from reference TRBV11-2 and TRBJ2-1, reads EAGVAQSPRYKIIEKRQSVAFWCNPISGHATLYWYQQILGQGPKLLIQFQNNGVVDDSQLPKDRFSAERLKGVDSTLKIQPAKLEDSAVYLCASSWSDEQFFGPGTRLTVL.

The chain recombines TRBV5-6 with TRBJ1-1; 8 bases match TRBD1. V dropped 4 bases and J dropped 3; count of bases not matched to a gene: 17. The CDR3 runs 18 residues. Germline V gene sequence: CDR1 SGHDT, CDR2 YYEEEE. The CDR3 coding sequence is TGTGCCAGCAGCCAGGACCCTGCACGACAGGGGCGGTACACTGAAGCTTTCTTT. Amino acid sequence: CASSQDPARQGRYTEAFF.

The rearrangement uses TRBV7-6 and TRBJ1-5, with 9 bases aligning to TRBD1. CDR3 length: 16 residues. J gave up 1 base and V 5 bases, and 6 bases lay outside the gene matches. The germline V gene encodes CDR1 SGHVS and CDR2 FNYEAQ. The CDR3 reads CASSPGTGISNQPQHF. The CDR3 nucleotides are TGTGCCAGCAGCCCAGGGACAGGGATAAGCAATCAGCCCCAGCATTTT.

The CDR3 DNA follows: TGTGCCAGCAGCGTAACAAGCTCCTACAATGAGCAGTTCTTC. It translates to CASSVTSSYNEQFF. The rearrangement uses TRBV9 and TRBJ2-1; no definite D call. Trimming took 1 base from V and 0 from J, leaving 5 bases between them. Germline CDR1 SGDLS, CDR2 YYNGEE. The CDR3 is 14 amino acids.

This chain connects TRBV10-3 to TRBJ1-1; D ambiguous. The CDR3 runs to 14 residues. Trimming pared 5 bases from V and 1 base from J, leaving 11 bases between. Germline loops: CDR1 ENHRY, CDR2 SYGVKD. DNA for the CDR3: TGTGCCATCAGTCAAGAACGCGGGAACACTGAAGCTTTCTTT. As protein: CAISQERGNTEAFF.

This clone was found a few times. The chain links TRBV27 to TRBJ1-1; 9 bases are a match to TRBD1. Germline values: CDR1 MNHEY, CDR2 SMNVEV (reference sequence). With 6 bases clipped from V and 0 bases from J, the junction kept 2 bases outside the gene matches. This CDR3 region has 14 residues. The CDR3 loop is CASRTGGMNTEAFF. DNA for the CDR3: TGTGCCAGCAGGACAGGGGGTATGAACACTGAAGCTTTCTTT.

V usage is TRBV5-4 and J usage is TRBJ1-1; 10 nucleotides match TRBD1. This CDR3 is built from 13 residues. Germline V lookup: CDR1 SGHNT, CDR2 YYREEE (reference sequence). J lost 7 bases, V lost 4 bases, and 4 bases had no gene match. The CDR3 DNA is TGTGCCAGCAGCGAGGACAGGGGGTATGAAGCTTTCTTT. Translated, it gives CASSEDRGYEAFF.

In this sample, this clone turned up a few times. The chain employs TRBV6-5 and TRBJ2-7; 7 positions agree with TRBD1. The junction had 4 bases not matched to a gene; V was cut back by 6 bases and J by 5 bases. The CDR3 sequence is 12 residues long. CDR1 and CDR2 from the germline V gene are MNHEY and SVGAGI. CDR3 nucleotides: TGTGCCAGCAGGAGGGACAGAAACGAGCAGTACTTC. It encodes CASRRDRNEQYF.

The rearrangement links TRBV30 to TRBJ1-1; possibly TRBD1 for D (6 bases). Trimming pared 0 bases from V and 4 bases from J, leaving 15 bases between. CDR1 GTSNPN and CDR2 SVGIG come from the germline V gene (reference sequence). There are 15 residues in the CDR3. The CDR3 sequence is CAWSVLYRVGTEAFF. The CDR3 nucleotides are TGTGCCTGGAGTGTACTCTACAGGGTGGGCACTGAAGCTTTCTTT. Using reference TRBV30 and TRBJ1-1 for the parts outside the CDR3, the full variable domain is SQTIHQWPATLVQPVGSPLSLECTVEGTSNPNLYWYRQAAGRGLQLLFYSVGIGQISSEVPQNLSASRPQDRQFILSSKKLLLSDSGFYLCAWSVLYRVGTEAFFGQGTRLTVV.

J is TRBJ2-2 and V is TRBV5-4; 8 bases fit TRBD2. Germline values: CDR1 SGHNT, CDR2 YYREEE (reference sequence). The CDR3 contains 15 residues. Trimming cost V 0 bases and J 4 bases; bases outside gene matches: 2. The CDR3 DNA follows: TGTGCCAGCAGCTTGGCGGGGGGGGTCACCGGGGAGCTGTTTTTT. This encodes CASSLAGGVTGELFF. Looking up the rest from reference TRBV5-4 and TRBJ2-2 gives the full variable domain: ETGVTQSPTHLIKTRGQQVTLRCSSQSGHNTVSWYQQALGQGPQFIFQYYREEENGRGNFPPRFSGLQFPNYSSELNVNALELDDSALYLCASSLAGGVTGELFFGEGSRLTVL.

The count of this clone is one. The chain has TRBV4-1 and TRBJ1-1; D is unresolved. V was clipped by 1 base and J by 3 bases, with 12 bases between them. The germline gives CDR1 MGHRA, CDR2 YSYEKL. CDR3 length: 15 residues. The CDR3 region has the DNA TGCGCCAGCAGCCAAGGGAGGGAGAGAGACACTGAAGCTTTCTTT. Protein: CASSQGRERDTEAFF.

The CDR3 is CASRGETGSNQPQHF. The CDR3 DNA follows: TGTGCCAGCAGGGGGGAGACAGGGAGCAATCAGCCCCAGCATTTT. The gene calls are TRBV28 and TRBJ1-5; TRBD1 aligns across 7 bases. Germline V CDR1 and CDR2: MDHEN, SYDVKM. The V segment lost 6 bases and the J segment 1 base; nucleotides outside the gene matches: 6. The CDR3 totals 15 residues.

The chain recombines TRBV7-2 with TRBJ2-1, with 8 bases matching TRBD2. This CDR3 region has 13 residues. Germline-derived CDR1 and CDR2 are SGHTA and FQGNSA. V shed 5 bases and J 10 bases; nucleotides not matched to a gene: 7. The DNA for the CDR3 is TGTGCCAGCAGCCTCGGGGGGGCCAGAGAGCAGTTCTTC. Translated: CASSLGGAREQFF.

Here the CDR3 reads CASSLSTGSTDTQYF. CDR3 coding DNA: TGTGCCAGCAGTTTATCGACAGGATCCACAGATACGCAGTATTTT. The chain couples TRBV27 to TRBJ2-3, with D possibly being TRBD1 (6 bases). This CDR3 spans 15 amino acids. Germline V lookup: CDR1 MNHEY, CDR2 SMNVEV (reference sequence). Trimming stripped 0 bases from V and 2 bases from J, with 9 bases between.

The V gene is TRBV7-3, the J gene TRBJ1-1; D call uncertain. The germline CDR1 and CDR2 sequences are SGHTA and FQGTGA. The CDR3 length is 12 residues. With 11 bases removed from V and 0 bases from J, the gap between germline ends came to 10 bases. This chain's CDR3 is CASAGLNTEAFF. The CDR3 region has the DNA TGTGCCTCCGCAGGTTTGAACACTGAAGCTTTCTTT.

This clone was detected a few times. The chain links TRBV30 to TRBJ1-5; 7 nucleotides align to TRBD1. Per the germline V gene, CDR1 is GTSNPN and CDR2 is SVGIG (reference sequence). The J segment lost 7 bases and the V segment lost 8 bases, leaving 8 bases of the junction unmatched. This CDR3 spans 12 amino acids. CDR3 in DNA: TGTGCCCTCGACAGGGTCGGCCAGCCCCAGCATTTT. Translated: CALDRVGQPQHF.

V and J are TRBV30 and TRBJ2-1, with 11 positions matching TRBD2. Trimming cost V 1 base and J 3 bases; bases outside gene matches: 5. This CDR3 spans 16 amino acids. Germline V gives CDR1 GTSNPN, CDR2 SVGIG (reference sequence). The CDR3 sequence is CAWSGPTSGGYNEQFF. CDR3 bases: TGTGCCTGGAGTGGCCCTACTAGCGGGGGCTACAATGAGCAGTTCTTC.

The CDR3 DNA follows: TGTGCCAGCAGTGCCGGGACAGGCCGCACCGGGGAGCTGTTTTTT. It yields the protein CASSAGTGRTGELFF. V gene TRBV2 combines with J gene TRBJ2-2; 8 bases agree with TRBD1. This CDR3 has 15 amino acids. V shed 4 bases and J 4 bases; nucleotides not matched to a gene: 5. Per the germline V gene, CDR1 is SNHLY and CDR2 is FYNNEI.

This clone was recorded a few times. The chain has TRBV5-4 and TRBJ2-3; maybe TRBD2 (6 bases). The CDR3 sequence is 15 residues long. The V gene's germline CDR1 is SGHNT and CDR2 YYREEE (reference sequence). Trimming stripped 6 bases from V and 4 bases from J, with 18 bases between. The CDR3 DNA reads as TGTGCCAGCACCACCCGGGACTTCCGACCAGATACGCAGTATTTT. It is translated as CASTTRDFRPDTQYF.

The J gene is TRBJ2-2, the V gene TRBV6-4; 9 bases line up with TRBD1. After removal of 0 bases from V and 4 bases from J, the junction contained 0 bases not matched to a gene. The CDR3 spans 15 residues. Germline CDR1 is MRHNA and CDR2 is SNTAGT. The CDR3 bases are TGTGCCAGCAGTGACTCGACAGGGGGCACCGGGGAGCTGTTTTTT. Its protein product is CASSDSTGGTGELFF.

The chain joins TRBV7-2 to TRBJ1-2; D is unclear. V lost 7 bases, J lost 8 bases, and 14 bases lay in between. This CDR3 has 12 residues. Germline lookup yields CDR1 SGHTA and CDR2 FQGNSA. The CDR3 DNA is TGTGCCAGCACCGACTCCTCGGTAGGCTACACCTTC. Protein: CASTDSSVGYTF.

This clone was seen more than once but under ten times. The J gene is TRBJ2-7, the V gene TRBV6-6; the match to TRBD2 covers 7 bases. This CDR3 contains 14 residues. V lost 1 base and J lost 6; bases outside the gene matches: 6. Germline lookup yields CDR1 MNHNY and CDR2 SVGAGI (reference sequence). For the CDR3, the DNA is TGTGCCAGCAGTTACTATGGGGGAGGGGTCGAGCAGTACTTC. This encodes CASSYYGGGVEQYF.

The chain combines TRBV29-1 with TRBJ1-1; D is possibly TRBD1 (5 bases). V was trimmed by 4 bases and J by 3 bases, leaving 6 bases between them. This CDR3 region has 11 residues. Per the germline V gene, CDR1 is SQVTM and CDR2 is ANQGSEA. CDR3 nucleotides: TGCAGCGTTGCGGGGGACACTGAAGCTTTCTTT. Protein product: CSVAGDTEAFF.

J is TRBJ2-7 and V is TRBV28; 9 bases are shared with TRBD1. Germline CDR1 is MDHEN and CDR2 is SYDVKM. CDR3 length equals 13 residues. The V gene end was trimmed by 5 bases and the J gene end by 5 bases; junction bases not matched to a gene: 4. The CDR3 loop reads CASSGQGLDEQYF. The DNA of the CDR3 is TGTGCCAGCAGTGGACAGGGGCTGGACGAGCAGTACTTC. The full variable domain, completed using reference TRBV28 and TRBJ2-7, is DVKVTQSSRYLVKRTGEKVFLECVQDMDHENMFWYRQDPGLGLRLIYFSYDVKMKEKGDIPEGYSVSREKKERFSLILESASTNQTSMYLCASSGQGLDEQYFGPGTRLTVT.

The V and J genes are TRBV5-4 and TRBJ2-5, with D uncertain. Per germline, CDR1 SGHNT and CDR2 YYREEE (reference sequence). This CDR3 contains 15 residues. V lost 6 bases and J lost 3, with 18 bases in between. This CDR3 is CASTEVGAPEETQYF. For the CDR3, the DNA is TGTGCCAGCACCGAGGTCGGTGCGCCCGAAGAGACCCAGTACTTC.